This is a list of T cell receptor beta chains from one sample in a study of technical replicates of blood from several donors. TCRdb keeps only in-frame clones here, not all; method: immunoSEQ multiplex PCR. The repertoire consists of fewer than 13,000 clones, with roughly 94% occurring once and the leading ten covering roughly 7%. The sequenced sample was PBMCs. The source is a human donor in good health. Each CDR3 is given with its conserved first and last residue. The D gene is left open where the match is weak. Clone size is stated in some rows and not others, as once, few, many or a class when expanded.

clone_size,d_call,v_call,j_call,cdr3_aa,cdr3_nt
-,-,TRBV27,TRBJ2-2,CASSLLDTGELFF,TGTGCCAGCAGTTTACTCGACACCGGGGAGCTGTTTTTT
-,-,TRBV10-1,TRBJ1-2,CASSPSGGNYGYTF,TGCGCCAGCAGCCCATCGGGGGGGAACTATGGCTACACCTTC
-,-,TRBV11-2,TRBJ2-1,CASSLEGTANNEQFF,TGTGCCAGCAGCTTAGAGGGTACAGCCAACAATGAGCAGTTCTTC
few,TRBD2,TRBV6-4,TRBJ2-1,CASSDGTSNEQFF,TGTGCCAGCAGTGACGGGACTAGCAATGAGCAGTTCTTC
-,-,TRBV5-1,TRBJ2-2,CASSLFGSTGELFF,TGCGCCAGCAGCTTGTTCGGGAGCACCGGGGAGCTGTTTTTT
once,TRBD2,TRBV27,TRBJ2-1,CASSSHLVAGGLETFF,TGTGCCAGCAGTTCCCACCTGGTAGCGGGAGGCCTAGAGACGTTCTTC
-,TRBD2,TRBV2,TRBJ2-1,CASTQGSGSNEQFF,TGTGCCAGCACCCAGGGTAGCGGGAGTAATGAGCAGTTCTTC
-,TRBD1,TRBV7-2,TRBJ2-7,CASSLTGAGYEQYF,TGTGCCAGCAGCTTGACAGGGGCGGGTTACGAGCAGTACTTC
-,-,TRBV29-1,TRBJ1-3,CSVVDRSSGNTIYF,TGCAGCGTCGTCGACAGGAGCTCTGGAAACACCATATATTTT
once,TRBD2,TRBV9,TRBJ2-1,CASSVQGTGGPYYNEQFF,TGTGCCAGCAGCGTTCAGGGAACGGGAGGGCCCTACTACAATGAGCAGTTCTTC
-,-,TRBV19,TRBJ1-1,CASSRHGDMNTEAFF,TGTGCCAGTAGCCGACACGGGGACATGAACACTGAAGCTTTCTTT
-,TRBD2,TRBV7-3,TRBJ2-1,CASSTGLEDEQFF,TGTGCCAGCAGCACGGGACTAGAGGATGAGCAGTTCTTC
-,-,TRBV7-9,TRBJ1-2,CASSSPRDGYTF,TGTGCCAGCAGCTCGCCGCGGGATGGCTACACCTTC
-,TRBD2,TRBV2,TRBJ2-5,CASSGTSGTGRKETQYF,TGTGCCAGCAGTGGGACTAGCGGGACGGGCAGGAAAGAGACCCAGTACTTC
-,TRBD1,TRBV30,TRBJ2-7,CAWSWDRSVEQYF,TGTGCCTGGAGCTGGGACAGATCCGTCGAGCAGTACTTC
once,TRBD2,TRBV11-3,TRBJ2-5,CASSLGLAGGASQETQYF,TGTGCCAGCAGCTTGGGACTAGCGGGAGGGGCGTCCCAAGAGACCCAGTACTTC
-,TRBD1,TRBV18,TRBJ1-1,CASSPAQGATEAFF,TGTGCCAGCTCACCCGCCCAGGGGGCAACTGAAGCTTTCTTT
-,-,TRBV7-8,TRBJ2-4,CASSPANRGVAKNIQYF,TGTGCCAGCAGCCCTGCAAATCGGGGTGTAGCCAAAAACATTCAGTACTTC
-,TRBD1,TRBV6-4,TRBJ1-2,CASKAGQGVGGYTF,TGTGCCAGCAAGGCCGGACAGGGGGTAGGTGGCTACACCTTC
-,-,TRBV5-1,TRBJ1-1,CASSLAGARRNTEAFF,TGCGCCAGCAGCTTGGCAGGGGCCAGGAGGAACACTGAAGCTTTCTTT
-,-,TRBV10-3,TRBJ1-5,CATGVGSDQPQHF,TGTGCCACAGGGGTGGGTTCGGATCAGCCCCAGCATTTT
-,TRBD1,TRBV2,TRBJ2-2,CASETGQGAGELFF,TGTGCCAGCGAAACGGGACAGGGGGCCGGGGAGCTGTTTTTT
-,-,TRBV6-5,TRBJ1-1,CASRRTVKDTEAFF,TGTGCCAGCAGAAGGACAGTTAAGGACACTGAAGCTTTCTTT
-,TRBD2,TRBV2,TRBJ2-2,CASRQAGGPTGELFF,TGTGCCAGCCGGCAAGCGGGAGGGCCGACCGGGGAGCTGTTTTTT
few,-,TRBV7-9,TRBJ1-1,CASSFTGTGNTEAFF,TGTGCCAGCAGCTTTACAGGGACGGGGAACACTGAAGCTTTCTTT
-,TRBD2,TRBV5-1,TRBJ2-5,CASSAGTSGKETQYF,TGCGCCAGCAGCGCCGGGACTAGCGGGAAAGAGACCCAGTACTTC
-,-,TRBV19,TRBJ2-2,CASTRNGELFF,TGTGCCAGTACTAGGAACGGGGAGCTGTTTTTT
-,TRBD1,TRBV10-3,TRBJ2-2,CAIRRTGGVTGELFF,TGTGCCATCAGGAGGACAGGGGGCGTCACCGGGGAGCTGTTTTTT
once,TRBD1,TRBV11-2,TRBJ1-2,CASSEGADYGYTF,TGTGCCAGCAGTGAGGGGGCGGACTATGGCTACACCTTC
-,TRBD1,TRBV7-9,TRBJ2-5,CASSLSTGGETQYF,TGTGCCAGCAGCCTATCGACAGGGGGAGAGACCCAGTACTTC
-,TRBD2,TRBV7-3,TRBJ2-1,CASSLPLAGYNEQFF,TGTGCCAGCAGCTTACCACTAGCGGGCTACAATGAGCAGTTCTTC
-,-,TRBV10-1,TRBJ2-1,CASSGPGRSAGLYEQFF,TGCGCCAGCAGTGGGCCGGGACGCTCCGCGGGACTGTATGAGCAGTTCTTC